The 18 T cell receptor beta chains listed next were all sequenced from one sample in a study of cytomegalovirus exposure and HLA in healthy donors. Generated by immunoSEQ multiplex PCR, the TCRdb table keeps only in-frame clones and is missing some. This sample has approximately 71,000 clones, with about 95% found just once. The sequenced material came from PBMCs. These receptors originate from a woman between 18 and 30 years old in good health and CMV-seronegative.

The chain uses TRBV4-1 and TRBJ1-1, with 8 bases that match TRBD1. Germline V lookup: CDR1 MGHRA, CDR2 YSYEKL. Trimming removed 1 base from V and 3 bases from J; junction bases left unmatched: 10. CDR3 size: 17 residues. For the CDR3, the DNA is TGCGCCAGCAGCCAAGCCCGGACAGGGTTCGGGTACACTGAAGCTTTCTTT. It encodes CASSQARTGFGYTEAFF.

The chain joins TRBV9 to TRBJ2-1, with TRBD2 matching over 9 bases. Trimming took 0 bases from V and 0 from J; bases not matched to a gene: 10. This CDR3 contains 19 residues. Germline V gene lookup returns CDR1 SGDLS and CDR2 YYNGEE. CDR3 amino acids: CASSVEDSGGLSSYNEQFF. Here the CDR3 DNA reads TGTGCCAGCAGCGTAGAAGATAGCGGGGGTCTTAGCTCCTACAATGAGCAGTTCTTC.

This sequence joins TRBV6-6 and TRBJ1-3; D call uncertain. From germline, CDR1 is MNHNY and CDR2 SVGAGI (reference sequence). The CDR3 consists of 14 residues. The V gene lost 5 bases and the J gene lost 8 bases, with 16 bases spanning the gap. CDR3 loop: CASSPTFGEYTIYF. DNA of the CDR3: TGTGCCAGCAGTCCGACTTTCGGGGAGTACACCATATATTTT.

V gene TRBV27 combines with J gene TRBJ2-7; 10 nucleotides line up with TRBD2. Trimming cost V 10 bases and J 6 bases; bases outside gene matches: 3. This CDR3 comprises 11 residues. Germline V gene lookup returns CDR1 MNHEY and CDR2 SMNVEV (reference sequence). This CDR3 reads CATRLAGEQYF. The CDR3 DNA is TGTGCCACAAGACTAGCGGGCGAGCAGTACTTC.

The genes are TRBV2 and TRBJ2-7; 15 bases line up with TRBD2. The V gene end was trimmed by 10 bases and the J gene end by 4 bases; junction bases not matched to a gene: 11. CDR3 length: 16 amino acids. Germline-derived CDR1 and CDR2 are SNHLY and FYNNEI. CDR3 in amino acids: CATQGLAGGPGYEQYF. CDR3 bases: TGTGCCACCCAAGGACTAGCGGGAGGGCCGGGGTACGAGCAGTACTTC.

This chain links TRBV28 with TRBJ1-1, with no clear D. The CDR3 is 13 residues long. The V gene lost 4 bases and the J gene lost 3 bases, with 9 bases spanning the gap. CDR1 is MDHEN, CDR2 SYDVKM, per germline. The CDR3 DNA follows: TGTGCCAGCAGTTCGGGGAGGGACACTGAAGCTTTCTTT. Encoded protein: CASSSGRDTEAFF.

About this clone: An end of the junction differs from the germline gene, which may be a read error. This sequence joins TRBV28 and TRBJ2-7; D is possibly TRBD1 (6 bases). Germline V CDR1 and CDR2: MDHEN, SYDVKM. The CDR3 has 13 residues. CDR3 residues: CASSLYRVGEQYF. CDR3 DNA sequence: TGTGCCAGCAGCTTATACAGGGTCGGCGAGCAGTACTTC.

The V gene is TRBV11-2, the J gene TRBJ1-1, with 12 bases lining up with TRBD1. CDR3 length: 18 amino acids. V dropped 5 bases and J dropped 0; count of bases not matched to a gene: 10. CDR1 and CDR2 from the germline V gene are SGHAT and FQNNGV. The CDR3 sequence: CASSPVGTGGGMNTEAFF. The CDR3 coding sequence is TGTGCCAGCAGCCCTGTGGGGACAGGGGGCGGGATGAACACTGAAGCTTTCTTT.

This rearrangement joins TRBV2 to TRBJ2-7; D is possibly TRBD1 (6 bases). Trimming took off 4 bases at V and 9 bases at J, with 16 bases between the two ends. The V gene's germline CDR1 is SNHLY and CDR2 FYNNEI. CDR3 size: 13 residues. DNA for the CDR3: TGTGCCAGCAGTGCGTTGGCAGGGGTCGGGCAGTACTTC. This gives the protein CASSALAGVGQYF.

CDR3 nucleotide sequence: TGTGCCAGCAGCTCCCATTTGGGGGGGGTAGAGACCCAGTACTTC. It encodes CASSSHLGGVETQYF. V usage is TRBV5-4 and J usage is TRBJ2-5; TRBD2 matches 7 bases. The CDR3 consists of 15 residues. Unmatched junction bases numbered 9, after V lost 3 bases and J lost 4 bases. From germline, CDR1 is SGHNT and CDR2 YYREEE (reference sequence).

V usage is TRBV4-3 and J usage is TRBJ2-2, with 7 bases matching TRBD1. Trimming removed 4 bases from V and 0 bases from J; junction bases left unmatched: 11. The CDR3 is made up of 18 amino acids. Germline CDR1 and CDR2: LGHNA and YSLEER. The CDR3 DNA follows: TGCGCCAGCAGCCGTAAGATAGTCCAGGGGGCGAACACCGGGGAGCTGTTTTTT. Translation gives CASSRKIVQGANTGELFF.

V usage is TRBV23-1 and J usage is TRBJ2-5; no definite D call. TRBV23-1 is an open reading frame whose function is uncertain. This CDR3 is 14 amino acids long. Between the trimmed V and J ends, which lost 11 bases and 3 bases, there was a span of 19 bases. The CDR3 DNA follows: TGCGCCGCGAACCCCGTCGCAGAGGAAGAGACCCAGTACTTC. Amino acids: CAANPVAEEETQYF.

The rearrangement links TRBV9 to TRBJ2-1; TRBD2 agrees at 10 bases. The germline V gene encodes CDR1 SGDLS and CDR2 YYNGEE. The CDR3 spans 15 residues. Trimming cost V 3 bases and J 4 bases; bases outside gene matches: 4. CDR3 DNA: TGTGCCAGCAGCGGCGGGACTAGCGCTTACAATGAGCAGTTCTTC. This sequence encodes CASSGGTSAYNEQFF.

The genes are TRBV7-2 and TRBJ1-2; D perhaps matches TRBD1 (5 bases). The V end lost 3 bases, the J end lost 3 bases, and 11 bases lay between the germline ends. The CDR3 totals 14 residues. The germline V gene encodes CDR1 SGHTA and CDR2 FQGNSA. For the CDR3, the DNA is TGTGCCAGCAGCTTTCTACAGGTAGACTATGGCTACACCTTC. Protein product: CASSFLQVDYGYTF.

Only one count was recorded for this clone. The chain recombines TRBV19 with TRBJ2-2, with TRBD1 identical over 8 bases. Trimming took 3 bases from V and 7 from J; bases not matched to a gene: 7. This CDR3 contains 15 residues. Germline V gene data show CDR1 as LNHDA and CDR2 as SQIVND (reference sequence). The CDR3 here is CASSMSAGGLGELFF. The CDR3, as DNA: TGTGCCAGTAGTATGTCGGCAGGGGGCCTCGGGGAGCTGTTTTTT.

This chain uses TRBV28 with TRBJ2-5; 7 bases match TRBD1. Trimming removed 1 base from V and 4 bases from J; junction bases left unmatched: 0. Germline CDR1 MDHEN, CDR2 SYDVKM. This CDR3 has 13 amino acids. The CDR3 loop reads CASSLYRGETQYF. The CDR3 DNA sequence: TGTGCCAGCAGTTTATACAGGGGAGAGACCCAGTACTTC.

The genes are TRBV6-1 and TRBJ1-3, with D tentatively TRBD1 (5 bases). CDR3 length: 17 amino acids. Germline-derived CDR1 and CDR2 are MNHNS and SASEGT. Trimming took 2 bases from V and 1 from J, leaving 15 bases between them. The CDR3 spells CASSELSGAVSGNTIYF. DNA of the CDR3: TGTGCCAGCAGTGAATTGAGTGGGGCTGTTTCTGGAAACACCATATATTTT.

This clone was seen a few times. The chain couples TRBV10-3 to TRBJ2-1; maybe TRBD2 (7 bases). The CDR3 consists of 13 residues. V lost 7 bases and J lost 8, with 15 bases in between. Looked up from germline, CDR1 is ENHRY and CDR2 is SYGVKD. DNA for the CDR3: TGTGCCATCAAAGGGGGGGCTTACGATGAGCAGTTCTTC. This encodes CAIKGGAYDEQFF.